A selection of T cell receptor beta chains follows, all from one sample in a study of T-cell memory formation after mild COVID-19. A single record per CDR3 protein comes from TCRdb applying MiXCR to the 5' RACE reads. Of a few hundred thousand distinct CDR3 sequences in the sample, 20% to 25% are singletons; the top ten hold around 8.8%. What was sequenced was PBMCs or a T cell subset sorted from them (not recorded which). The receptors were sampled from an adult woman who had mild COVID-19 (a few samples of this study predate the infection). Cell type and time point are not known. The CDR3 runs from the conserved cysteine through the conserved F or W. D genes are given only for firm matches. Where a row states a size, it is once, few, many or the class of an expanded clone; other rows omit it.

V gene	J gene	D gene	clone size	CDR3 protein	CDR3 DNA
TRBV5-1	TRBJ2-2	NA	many	CASSLMPPGELSF	TGCGCCAGCAGCTTGATGCCTCCCGGGGAGCTGTCTTTT
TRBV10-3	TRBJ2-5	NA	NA	CAISPGHQQETQYF	TGTGCCATCAGTCCGGGACACCAACAAGAGACCCAGTACTTC
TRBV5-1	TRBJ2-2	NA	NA	CASSPGQSNTGELFF	TGCGCCAGCAGCCCAGGACAGTCGAACACCGGGGAGCTGTTTTTT
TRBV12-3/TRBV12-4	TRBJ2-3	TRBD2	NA	CAPTVFIEGLGSDTQYF	TGTGCCCCTACGGTCTTCATCGAGGGACTAGGTTCCGATACGCAGTATTTT
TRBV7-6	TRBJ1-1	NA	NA	CASSSKMNTEAFF	TGTGCCAGCAGCTCGAAAATGAACACTGAAGCTTTCTTT
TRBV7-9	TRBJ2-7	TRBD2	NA	CASSPAGLAGNTYEQYF	TGTGCCAGCAGCCCGGCGGGACTAGCGGGCAATACCTACGAGCAGTACTTC
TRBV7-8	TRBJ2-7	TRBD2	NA	CASSLGSASGSYEQYF	TGTGCCAGCAGCTTAGGGTCGGCTAGCGGCTCCTACGAGCAGTACTTC
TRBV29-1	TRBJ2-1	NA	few	CSVEYPRDEQFF	TGCAGCGTTGAGTATCCGAGGGATGAGCAGTTCTTC
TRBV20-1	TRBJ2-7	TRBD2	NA	CSARPADSGRRNEQYF	TGCAGTGCTAGACCTGCTGATAGCGGGAGGCGGAACGAGCAGTACTTC
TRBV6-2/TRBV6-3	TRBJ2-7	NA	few	CASKLAPTYEQYF	TGTGCCAGCAAGCTAGCTCCTACCTACGAGCAGTACTTC
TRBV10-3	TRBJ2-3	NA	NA	CAINGRQEDTQYF	TGTGCCATCAACGGACGGCAAGAGGATACGCAGTATTTT
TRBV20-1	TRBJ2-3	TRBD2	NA	CSASGRVTDTQYF	TGCAGTGCCTCGGGGAGGGTCACAGATACGCAGTATTTT
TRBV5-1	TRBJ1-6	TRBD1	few	CASSLSGRGDSPLHF	TGCGCCAGCAGCTTGTCCGGCAGGGGGGATTCACCCCTCCACTTT
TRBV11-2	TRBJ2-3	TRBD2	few	CASSLEATSGPLYTDTQYF	TGTGCCAGCAGCTTAGAAGCTACTAGCGGGCCCCTTTACACAGATACGCAGTATTTT
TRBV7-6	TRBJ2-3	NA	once	CASSLAPTRTGPWGTDTQYF	TGTGCCAGCAGCTTAGCGCCTACACGGACTGGTCCTTGGGGGACAGATACGCAGTATTTT
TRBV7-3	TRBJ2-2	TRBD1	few	CASSLGGTGDLANTGELFF	TGTGCCAGCAGCTTAGGGGGGACAGGGGACCTCGCGAACACCGGGGAGCTGTTTTTT
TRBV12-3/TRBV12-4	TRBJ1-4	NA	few	CASSLSGTNEKLFF	TGTGCCAGCAGTTTATCGGGGACTAATGAAAAACTGTTTTTT
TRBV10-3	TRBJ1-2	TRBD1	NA	CAISDGGGTSGYTF	TGTGCCATCAGTGATGGAGGGGGCACTTCTGGCTACACCTTC
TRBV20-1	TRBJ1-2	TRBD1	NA	CSAPNRDRGTYGYAF	TGCAGTGCTCCTAACCGGGACAGGGGCACCTATGGCTACGCCTTC
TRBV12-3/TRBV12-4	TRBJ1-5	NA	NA	CASSFGGRQPQHF	TGTGCCAGCAGTTTTGGTGGTCGTCAGCCCCAGCATTTT
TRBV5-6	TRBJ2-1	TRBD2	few	CASSPGGAGADEQFF	TGTGCCAGCAGCCCCGGGGGGGCGGGAGCAGATGAGCAGTTCTTC
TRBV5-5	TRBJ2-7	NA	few	CASSLFGVTYEQYF	TGTGCCAGCAGCTTGTTTGGGGTAACCTACGAGCAGTACTTC
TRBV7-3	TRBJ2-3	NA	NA	CASSLWGEHTDTQYF	TGTGCCAGCAGCTTATGGGGAGAGCACACAGATACGCAGTATTTT
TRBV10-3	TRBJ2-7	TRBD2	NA	CAISDQGFLAGGTYEQYF	TGTGCCATCAGCGATCAGGGGTTCCTAGCGGGAGGAACCTACGAGCAGTACTTC
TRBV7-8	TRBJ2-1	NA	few	CASSRPREAPTDEQFF	TGTGCCAGCAGCCGCCCCAGAGAGGCCCCGACTGATGAGCAGTTCTTC
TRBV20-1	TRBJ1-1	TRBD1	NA	CSARDGSGGWENTEAFF	TGCAGTGCTAGAGATGGGTCAGGGGGTTGGGAAAACACTGAAGCTTTCTTT
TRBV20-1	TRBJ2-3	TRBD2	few	CSVTTSPNYGDTQYF	TGCAGTGTAACGACTAGCCCTAACTATGGAGATACGCAGTATTTT
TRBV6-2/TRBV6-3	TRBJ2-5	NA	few	CASSYSTRGGTQYF	TGTGCCAGCAGTTACTCGACTCGAGGCGGGACCCAGTACTTC
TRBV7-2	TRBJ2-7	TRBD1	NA	CASRSLRGKSSYEQYF	TGTGCCAGCAGATCCCTCAGGGGGAAGAGCTCCTACGAGCAGTACTTC
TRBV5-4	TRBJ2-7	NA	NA	CASSLAPPDGPQYF	TGTGCCAGCAGCTTGGCCCCGCCGGACGGCCCCCAGTACTTC
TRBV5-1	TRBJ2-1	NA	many	CASSQAGPYNEQFF	TGCGCCAGCAGCCAGGCGGGCCCTTACAATGAGCAGTTCTTC
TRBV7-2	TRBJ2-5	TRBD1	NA	CASSLRDRGIQETQYF	TGTGCCAGCAGCTTACGGGACAGGGGGATCCAAGAGACCCAGTACTTC
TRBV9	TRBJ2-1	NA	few	CASSVAYNEQFF	TGTGCCAGCAGCGTAGCCTACAATGAGCAGTTCTTC
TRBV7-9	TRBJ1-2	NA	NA	CASSPRVRGDYGYTF	TGTGCCAGCAGCCCACGGGTTCGGGGGGACTATGGCTACACCTTC
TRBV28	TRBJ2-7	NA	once	CASTFLQAQLREQYF	TGTGCCAGCACCTTCCTACAGGCCCAACTACGCGAGCAGTACTTC
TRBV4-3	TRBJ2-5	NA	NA	CASSQPTPGRQETQYF	TGCGCCAGCAGCCAACCAACTCCGGGCAGACAGGAGACCCAGTACTTC
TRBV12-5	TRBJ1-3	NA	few	CASGLVNTIYF	TGTGCTAGTGGTTTGGTAAACACCATATATTTT
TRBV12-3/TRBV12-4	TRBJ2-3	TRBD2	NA	CASSHPGLATDTQYF	TGTGCCAGCAGCCATCCGGGACTAGCAACAGATACGCAGTATTTT
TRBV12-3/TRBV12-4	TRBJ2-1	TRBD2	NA	CASSLSGGGNNEQFF	TGTGCCAGCAGTTTGAGCGGGGGGGGTAACAATGAGCAGTTCTTC